Listed below are T cell receptor beta chains from one sample, sequenced in a study of CD8 T cells in ankylosing spondylitis. TCRdb reprocessed the 5' RACE reads with MiXCR, giving one entry per CDR3 protein. The table lists some 140,000 distinct CDR3 sequences, more than 7% of them singletons. Sample: synovial fluid, either unsorted or a sorted T cell fraction (not recorded which). These receptors originate from a male donor with ankylosing spondylitis. CDR3s include the opening cysteine and the closing phenylalanine or tryptophan. Each record gives: CDR3 length, clone size, V gene, J gene, CDR3 protein. Size is stated for part of the rows, as once, few or many counts, or as a class when the clone is expanded.

length: 16; size: .; V: TRBV9; J: TRBJ2-1; CDR3: CASSATGTGSYNEQFF
length: 14; size: .; V: TRBV10-3; J: TRBJ2-6; CDR3: CATGGSAGANVLTF
length: 14; size: many; V: TRBV29-1; J: TRBJ2-3; CDR3: CSVLLAGITDTQYF
length: 12; size: .; V: TRBV20-1; J: TRBJ1-2; CDR3: CSGGGGIYGYTF
length: 11; size: few; V: TRBV11-1; J: TRBJ2-1; CDR3: CASGREYEQFF
length: 14; size: few; V: TRBV6-4; J: TRBJ2-6; CDR3: CASSASSGANVLTF
length: 15; size: .; V: TRBV30; J: TRBJ1-5; CDR3: CAWSVRGGGDQPQHF
length: 13; size: .; V: TRBV18; J: TRBJ2-3; CDR3: CASSPLGGDTQYF
length: 13; size: .; V: TRBV6-5; J: TRBJ2-7; CDR3: CASSYRETYEQYF
length: 16; size: few; V: TRBV11-2; J: TRBJ2-5; CDR3: CASSPGGRGPQETQYF
length: 15; size: many; V: TRBV15; J: TRBJ2-1; CDR3: CATSTRLAGVDEQFF
length: 15; size: many; V: TRBV29-1; J: TRBJ2-1; CDR3: CSVKGTSGSYNEQFF
length: 12; size: once; V: TRBV5-6; J: TRBJ1-2; CDR3: CASSPGLYCYTF
length: 14; size: .; V: TRBV6-2/TRBV6-3; J: TRBJ2-3; CDR3: CASSYSAGTDTQYF
length: 12; size: .; V: TRBV29-1; J: TRBJ2-5; CDR3: CSSGTSSETQYF
length: 14; size: many; V: TRBV7-3; J: TRBJ1-1; CDR3: CASSFSDGNTEAFF
length: 14; size: many; V: TRBV20-1; J: TRBJ2-3; CDR3: CSVSRSGVPDTQYF
length: 12; size: few; V: TRBV5-1; J: TRBJ2-7; CDR3: CASTPGGFEQYF
length: 12; size: many; V: TRBV20-1; J: TRBJ1-1; CDR3: CSAWTGDTEAFF
length: 14; size: many; V: TRBV7-2; J: TRBJ2-1; CDR3: CASSFRTGDNEQFF
length: 14; size: many; V: TRBV7-3; J: TRBJ1-1; CDR3: CASSLGTSGTEAFF
length: 16; size: many; V: TRBV4-2; J: TRBJ2-7; CDR3: CASSQDMAGGYNEQYF
length: 15; size: many; V: TRBV20-1; J: TRBJ2-5; CDR3: CSARDQVSAQETQYF
length: 15; size: many; V: TRBV7-2; J: TRBJ2-1; CDR3: CASKLAVISYNEQFF
length: 11; size: few; V: TRBV25-1; J: TRBJ2-1; CDR3: CASSEYYEQFF
length: 15; size: .; V: TRBV5-1; J: TRBJ1-1; CDR3: CASSQGTGWATEAFF
length: 14; size: many; V: TRBV10-3; J: TRBJ1-2; CDR3: CATTPQKDRDGYTF
length: 14; size: many; V: TRBV6-1; J: TRBJ1-3; CDR3: CASTTVGSGNTIYF
length: 14; size: many; V: TRBV20-1; J: TRBJ1-1; CDR3: CSARVSGIESEAFF
length: 13; size: .; V: TRBV5-5; J: TRBJ1-2; CDR3: CASSLYWGYGYTF
length: 12; size: few; V: TRBV12-3/TRBV12-4; J: TRBJ2-6; CDR3: CASSFVASVLTF
length: 13; size: many; V: TRBV24-1; J: TRBJ2-1; CDR3: CATGGAGYNEQFF
length: 14; size: many; V: TRBV6-5; J: TRBJ1-2; CDR3: CASSHTTELGGYTF
length: 14; size: few; V: TRBV29-1; J: TRBJ2-3; CDR3: CSVAFPDRTDTQYF
length: 15; size: many; V: TRBV5-5; J: TRBJ2-1; CDR3: CASSLDGVSYNEQFF
length: 15; size: many; V: TRBV14; J: TRBJ2-2; CDR3: CASSLRDLWHGELFF
length: 20; size: many; V: TRBV6-2/TRBV6-3; J: TRBJ1-4; CDR3: CASSLPGSGQKSLHNEKLFF
length: 22; size: many; V: TRBV4-1; J: TRBJ2-6; CDR3: CASSQLLGLAGLPYSGANVLTF
length: 13; size: few; V: TRBV7-2; J: TRBJ2-7; CDR3: CASSLDRGREQYF
length: 13; size: few; V: TRBV29-1; J: TRBJ2-1; CDR3: CSVEDLKRNEQFF
length: 15; size: few; V: TRBV18; J: TRBJ1-3; CDR3: CASSPRQGDGNTIYF
length: 16; size: .; V: TRBV6-5; J: TRBJ1-2; CDR3: CASSYLLTGTNYGYTF
length: 14; size: few; V: TRBV29-1; J: TRBJ2-7; CDR3: CSVGLQGKTYEQYF
length: 13; size: .; V: TRBV7-6; J: TRBJ1-6; CDR3: CASSVDSHSPLHF
length: 14; size: many; V: TRBV20-1; J: TRBJ1-5; CDR3: CSASTPHSNQPQHF
length: 14; size: many; V: TRBV7-2; J: TRBJ1-6; CDR3: CASSPFMGNSPLHF
length: 16; size: many; V: TRBV6-5; J: TRBJ2-2; CDR3: CASSYLGSLNTGELFF
length: 13; size: .; V: TRBV25-1; J: TRBJ2-5; CDR3: CASKQGARETQYF
length: 13; size: many; V: TRBV2; J: TRBJ1-1; CDR3: CASIREGLAEAFF
length: 16; size: few; V: TRBV6-2/TRBV6-3; J: TRBJ1-2; CDR3: CASSYLPPGSGRGYTF
length: 12; size: few; V: TRBV29-1; J: TRBJ1-1; CDR3: CSVISMNTEAFF
length: 11; size: many; V: TRBV7-2; J: TRBJ1-1; CDR3: CASSPYTEAFF
length: 13; size: many; V: TRBV20-1; J: TRBJ2-5; CDR3: CRAPGFGQETQYF
length: 13; size: .; V: TRBV28; J: TRBJ1-2; CDR3: CASSSGRIYGYTF
length: 15; size: many; V: TRBV9; J: TRBJ2-3; CDR3: CASSPSDRSTDTQYF
length: 13; size: .; V: TRBV27; J: TRBJ2-5; CDR3: CASSLARGGTQYF
length: 14; size: many; V: TRBV5-1; J: TRBJ1-2; CDR3: CASSLTGVGYGYTF
length: 11; size: .; V: TRBV7-2; J: TRBJ1-1; CDR3: CASSSHLEAFF
length: 16; size: .; V: TRBV6-2/TRBV6-3; J: TRBJ2-2; CDR3: CASKQLGGENTGELFF